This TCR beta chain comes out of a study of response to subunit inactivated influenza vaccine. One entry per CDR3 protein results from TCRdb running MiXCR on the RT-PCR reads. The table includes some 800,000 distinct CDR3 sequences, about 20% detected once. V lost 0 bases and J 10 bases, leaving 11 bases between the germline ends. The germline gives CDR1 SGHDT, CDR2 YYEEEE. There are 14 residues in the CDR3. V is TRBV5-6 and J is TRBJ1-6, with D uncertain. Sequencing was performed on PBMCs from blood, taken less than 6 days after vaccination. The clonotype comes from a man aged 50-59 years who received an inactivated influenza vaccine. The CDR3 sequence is CASSLVFSSSPLHF. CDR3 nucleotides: TGTGCCAGCAGCTTGGTGTTCTCCAGCTCACCCCTCCACTTT.